The TCR beta chain under discussion was sequenced for a study of blood T cell repertoires in COVID-19. About the study: Specimens from acute and convalescent COVID-19 originated in the United States, Italy and Spain. PBMCs, B-cell-depleted T cells, or T cells were the source of the cDNA or gDNA that made up the material.

The CDR3 loop spans 14 amino acids. V was cut by 5 bases and J by 5 bases, with 15 bases left in between. CDR1 is SEHNR and CDR2 is FQNEAQ in the germline V gene (reference sequence). In the authors' methods: Reference gene primer amplification in the assay estimated nucleated cell counts. Assay used: immunoSEQ multiplex PCR; TCRdb lists only in-frame clones, some missing. V and J calls and clone size are those listed in that table; D and trimming were worked out from the DNA. This table has under 450,000 clones, more than 65% appearing once. The source material was peripheral blood. The origin of this receptor is a human donor with acute or convalescent COVID-19. The donor label of this sample is uncertain. The rearrangement joins TRBV7-9 to TRBJ2-5; weak D call: TRBD1 (5 bases). CDR3 amino acids: CASSPMGRRETQYF. Here the CDR3 DNA reads TGTGCCAGCAGCCCCATGGGGCGGCGGGAGACCCAGTACTTC.